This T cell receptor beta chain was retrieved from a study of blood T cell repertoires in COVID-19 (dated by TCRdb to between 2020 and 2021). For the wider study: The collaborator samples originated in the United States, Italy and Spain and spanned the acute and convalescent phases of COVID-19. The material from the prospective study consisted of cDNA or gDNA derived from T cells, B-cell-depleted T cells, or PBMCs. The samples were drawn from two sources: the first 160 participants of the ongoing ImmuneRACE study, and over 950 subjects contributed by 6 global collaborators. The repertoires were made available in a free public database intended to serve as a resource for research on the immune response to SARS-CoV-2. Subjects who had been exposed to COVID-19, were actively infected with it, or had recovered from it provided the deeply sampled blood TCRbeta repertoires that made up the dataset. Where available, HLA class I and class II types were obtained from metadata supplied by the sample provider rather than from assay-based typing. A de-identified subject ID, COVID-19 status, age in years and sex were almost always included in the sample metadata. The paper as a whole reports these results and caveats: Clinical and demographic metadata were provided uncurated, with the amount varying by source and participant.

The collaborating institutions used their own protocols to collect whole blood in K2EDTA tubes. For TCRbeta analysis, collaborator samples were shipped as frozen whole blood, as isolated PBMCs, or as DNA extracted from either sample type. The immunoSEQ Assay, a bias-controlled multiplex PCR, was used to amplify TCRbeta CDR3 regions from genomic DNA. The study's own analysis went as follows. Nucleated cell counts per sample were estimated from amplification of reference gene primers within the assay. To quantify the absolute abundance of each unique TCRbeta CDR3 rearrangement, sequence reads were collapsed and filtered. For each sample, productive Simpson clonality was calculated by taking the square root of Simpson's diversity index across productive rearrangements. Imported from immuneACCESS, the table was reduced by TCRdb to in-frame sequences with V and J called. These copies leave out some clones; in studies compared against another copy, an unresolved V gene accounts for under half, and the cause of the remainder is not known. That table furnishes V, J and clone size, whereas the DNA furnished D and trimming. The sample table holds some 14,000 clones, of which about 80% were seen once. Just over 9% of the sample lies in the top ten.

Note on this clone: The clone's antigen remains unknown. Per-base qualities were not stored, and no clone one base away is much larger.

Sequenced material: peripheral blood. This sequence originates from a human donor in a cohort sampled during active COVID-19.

The CDR3 region reads CSVEDPEEQFF. The nucleotide sequence is given as TGCAGCGTTGAAGATCCCGAGGAGCAGTTCTTC. Recombination connected TRBV29-1 to TRBJ2-1; no D gene can be assigned with confidence. V is pared back by 0 bases and J by 10 bases, with 7 bases lying between the germline termini. Inclusive of the bounding cysteine and phenylalanine, the CDR3 is 11 residues long. This entry keeps only the CDR3 DNA: 33 bases, framed from base 1. The germline V gene provides CDR1 SQVTM and CDR2 ANQGSEA.